A single sample is the source of the 22 T cell receptor beta chains below, sequenced in a study of shared clonotypes between healthy human individuals. TCRdb's copy holds only in-frame clones and misses some; the assay was immunoSEQ multiplex PCR. The table lists millions of clones, around nine tenths of them singletons. What was sequenced was naive CD4+ T cells sorted from blood. Stated subset: CD45RA+ positively selected. All receptors come from a man between 18 and 29 years old in good health.

In its sample, this clone was seen once. The rearrangement uses TRBV7-8 and TRBJ2-5; 12 bases match TRBD2. The CDR3 runs to 17 residues. With 1 base clipped from V and 1 base from J, the junction kept 4 bases outside the gene matches. Germline V gene data show CDR1 as SGHVS and CDR2 as FQNEAQ. The CDR3 sequence: CASSLVLAGGGQETQYF. The DNA of the CDR3 is TGTGCCAGCAGCTTAGTACTAGCGGGGGGTGGCCAAGAGACCCAGTACTTC.

This chain uses TRBV7-2 with TRBJ2-1, with 10 bases aligning to TRBD1. Germline loops: CDR1 SGHTA, CDR2 FQGNSA. Trimming cost V 10 bases and J 0 bases; bases outside gene matches: 9. There are 16 residues in the CDR3. CDR3 in DNA: TGTGCCACCCGGTGGGGACAGGGGAGCTCCTACAATGAGCAGTTCTTC. Translating gives CATRWGQGSSYNEQFF.

This clone has only one observation. The CDR3 bases are TGTGCTATCCGGGACAGTGGCACAGATACGCAGTATTTT. Residues: CAIRDSGTDTQYF. The chain recombines TRBV12-5 with TRBJ2-3; TRBD1 aligns across 7 bases. Germline V gene data show CDR1 as LGHNT and CDR2 as FRNRAP. The CDR3 contains 13 residues. V was clipped by 10 bases and J by 1 base; unmatched bases: 5.

The chain couples TRBV7-9 to TRBJ2-1; TRBD2 matches 8 bases. Trimming took 5 bases from V and 9 from J; bases not matched to a gene: 6. This CDR3 region has 13 residues. CDR1 is SEHNR and CDR2 is FQNEAQ in the germline V gene (reference sequence). CDR3 bases: TGTGCCAGCAGCCCAACTCGGGGGGGTGAGCAGTTCTTC. Translation gives CASSPTRGGEQFF. The full variable domain, with the rest looked up from reference TRBV7-9 and TRBJ2-1, is DTGVSQNPRHKITKRGQNVTFRCDPISEHNRLYWYRQTLGQGPEFLTYFQNEAQLEKSRLLSDRFSAERPKGSFSTLEIQRTEQGDSAMYLCASSPTRGGEQFFGPGTRLTVL.

This chain joins TRBV30 and TRBJ1-2, with a weak D call TRBD1 (6 bases). Trimming shortened V by 7 bases and J by 4 bases, and 16 bases separated the two germline ends. This CDR3 region has 13 residues. Germline V lookup: CDR1 GTSNPN, CDR2 SVGIG (reference sequence). The CDR3 is CASLQGSGYGYTF. The DNA for the CDR3 is TGTGCCTCGCTACAGGGTTCCGGCTATGGCTACACCTTC. The full variable domain, rest sourced from reference TRBV30 and TRBJ1-2, is SQTIHQWPATLVQPVGSPLSLECTVEGTSNPNLYWYRQAAGRGLQLLFYSVGIGQISSEVPQNLSASRPQDRQFILSSKKLLLSDSGFYLCASLQGSGYGYTFGSGTRLTVV.

The chain is built from TRBV7-2 and TRBJ1-2; maybe TRBD1 (5 bases). Trimming pared 1 base from V and 6 bases from J, leaving 9 bases between. The CDR3 sequence is 13 residues long. CDR1 SGHTA and CDR2 FQGNSA come from the germline V gene. The CDR3 DNA is TGTGCCAGCAGCTTAGTAAAAGGGGATGGCTACACCTTC. This gives the protein CASSLVKGDGYTF.

The V gene is TRBV6-6, the J gene TRBJ2-5; D possibly matches TRBD1 or TRBD2 (5 bases each). Trimming took off 7 bases at V and 2 bases at J, with 17 bases between the two ends. Germline values: CDR1 MNHNY, CDR2 SVGAGI (reference sequence). The CDR3 is made up of 15 amino acids. The CDR3: CASIGAAETQETQYF. The CDR3 nucleotides read TGTGCCAGCATCGGGGCGGCAGAGACACAAGAGACCCAGTACTTC.

This clone was counted a single time. The genes are TRBV6-1 and TRBJ1-1; D call uncertain. Germline CDR1 is MNHNS and CDR2 is SASEGT. This CDR3 has 11 residues. The V gene lost 3 bases and the J gene lost 6 bases, with 5 bases spanning the gap. The CDR3 DNA reads as TGTGCCAGCAGTGAGGCGGCTGAAGCTTTCTTT. This encodes CASSEAAEAFF.

The chain combines TRBV19 with TRBJ2-1; TRBD2 aligns across 8 bases. After removal of 0 bases from V and 5 bases from J, the junction contained 3 bases not matched to a gene. The CDR3 runs to 15 residues. Germline CDR1 and CDR2: LNHDA and SQIVND (reference sequence). The CDR3 sequence: CASSIEGGGNNEQFF. CDR3 in DNA: TGTGCCAGTAGTATAGAGGGCGGGGGGAACAATGAGCAGTTCTTC.

CDR3 sequence: CAISESVGGRAYEQFF. The CDR3 DNA sequence: TGTGCCATCAGTGAGTCGGTAGGCGGGAGGGCCTATGAGCAGTTCTTC. This chain joins TRBV10-3 and TRBJ2-1; 9 nucleotides align to TRBD2. This CDR3 has 16 amino acids. V lost 0 bases and J lost 8; bases outside the gene matches: 8. CDR1 is ENHRY, CDR2 SYGVKD, per germline.

The genes are TRBV15 and TRBJ2-1; 10 positions match TRBD2. Unmatched junction bases numbered 11, after V lost 4 bases and J lost 8 bases. From germline, CDR1 is LNHNV and CDR2 YYDKDF (reference sequence). The CDR3 runs to 16 residues. This chain's CDR3 is CATSNRLSGRGDEQFF. CDR3 in DNA: TGTGCCACCAGCAACCGCTTGAGCGGGAGGGGCGATGAGCAGTTCTTC.

The chain uses TRBV25-1 and TRBJ1-3; 9 bases agree with TRBD1. Germline V CDR1 and CDR2: MGHDK, SYGVNS. This CDR3 has 15 amino acids. V lost 6 bases to trimming and J lost 2 bases; unmatched junction nucleotides: 5. The CDR3 protein is CASSMTGGTGNTIYF. In nucleotides, the CDR3 is TGTGCCAGCAGCATGACAGGGGGTACTGGAAACACCATATATTTT.

V is TRBV7-2 and J is TRBJ2-3, with a possible D match to TRBD2 (7 bases). V lost 0 bases and J lost 4, with 14 bases in between. Looked up from germline, CDR1 is SGHTA and CDR2 is FQGNSA. The CDR3 covers 16 residues. CDR3 bases: TGTGCCAGCAGCTTAGCGGGCGGGGGCTGGGCAGATACGCAGTATTTT. It is translated as CASSLAGGGWADTQYF.

This clone was observed a handful of times. The chain joins TRBV30 to TRBJ1-5; 8 bases are a match to TRBD1. Germline loops: CDR1 GTSNPN, CDR2 SVGIG (reference sequence). The CDR3 totals 13 residues. With 5 bases clipped from V and 5 bases from J, the junction kept 5 bases outside the gene matches. CDR3 protein: CAWCQQGDQPQHF. The CDR3 bases are TGTGCCTGGTGCCAACAGGGGGATCAGCCCCAGCATTTT.

The J gene is TRBJ1-6, the V gene TRBV4-1; no reliable D call. Trimming took off 4 bases at V and 7 bases at J, with 20 bases between the two ends. CDR3 size: 17 residues. Germline CDR1 and CDR2: MGHRA and YSYEKL. This CDR3 is CASSPPLGRELNSPLHF. The CDR3 DNA reads as TGCGCCAGCAGCCCCCCGCTCGGGAGGGAGTTAAATTCACCCCTCCACTTT.

The CDR3 DNA reads as TGTGCCAGCACCCGACAGGGAAAACAAGAGACCCAGTACTTC. This gives the protein CASTRQGKQETQYF. The V gene is TRBV25-1, the J gene TRBJ2-5; 7 bases map to TRBD1. CDR1 and CDR2 from the germline V gene are MGHDK and SYGVNS. The V segment lost 7 bases and the J segment 2 bases; nucleotides outside the gene matches: 7. CDR3 length: 14 residues.

The chain couples TRBV28 to TRBJ2-2; the match to TRBD1 covers 8 bases. Germline values: CDR1 MDHEN, CDR2 SYDVKM. V lost 3 bases to trimming and J lost 1 base; unmatched junction nucleotides: 7. The CDR3 has 17 amino acids. CDR3 in DNA: TGTGCCAGCAGTTTTGAGACAGGGGTAAAGAACACCGGGGAGCTGTTTTTT. Translated, it gives CASSFETGVKNTGELFF.

This clone was counted once. The chain has TRBV30 and TRBJ1-3; a possible D gene is TRBD1 (6 bases). This CDR3 has 15 residues. Germline V gene sequence: CDR1 GTSNPN, CDR2 SVGIG (reference sequence). V dropped 3 bases and J dropped 0 bases, with 12 bases sitting between them. CDR3: CAWRKTGNSGNTIYF. The CDR3 DNA reads as TGTGCCTGGAGGAAGACAGGAAACTCTGGAAACACCATATATTTT.

This clone has more than one count but fewer than ten. The same CDR3 arises from other DNA sequences in this sample as well. The rearrangement links TRBV7-9 to TRBJ1-1; D ambiguous. The CDR3 covers 14 residues. The germline V and J ends were trimmed by 1 base and 0 bases, with 6 bases remaining between them. The germline gives CDR1 SEHNR, CDR2 FQNEAQ (reference sequence). The DNA for the CDR3 is TGTGCCAGCAGCTTAGACCCCTTGAACACTGAAGCTTTCTTT. Translated: CASSLDPLNTEAFF.

V is TRBV7-2 and J is TRBJ1-5, with no clear D. The V end was cut by 1 base, the J end by 5 bases, with 9 bases between. CDR3 length equals 14 residues. CDR1 is SGHTA and CDR2 is FQGNSA in the germline V gene. The CDR3, as DNA: TGTGCCAGCAGCTTAGAGTCGTATTATCAGCCCCAGCATTTT. Protein product: CASSLESYYQPQHF.

Only a few counts were recorded for this clone. The V and J genes are TRBV4-1 and TRBJ1-5; D call uncertain. Trimming pared 2 bases from V and 7 bases from J, leaving 9 bases between. This CDR3 spans 13 amino acids. The germline V gene has CDR1 MGHRA and CDR2 YSYEKL. The CDR3: CASSQTERQPQHF. In DNA form, the CDR3 reads TGCGCCAGCAGCCAAACAGAACGACAGCCCCAGCATTTT.

The chain links TRBV6-5 to TRBJ1-2; TRBD1 might be the D (5 bases). Germline lookup yields CDR1 MNHEY and CDR2 SVGAGI. The CDR3 spans 15 residues. The germline V and J ends were trimmed by 2 bases and 2 bases, with 12 bases remaining between them. CDR3 loop: CASSYRGTSNYGYTF. The CDR3 nucleotides read TGTGCCAGCAGTTACCGCGGGACGTCAAACTATGGCTACACCTTC.